This TCR beta chain was recorded in a study of T cell changes during pregnancy in multiple sclerosis. CDR3 length: 14 residues. The germline V gene encodes CDR1 MNHEY and CDR2 SMNVEV (reference sequence). The V end lost 0 bases, the J end lost 11 bases, and 11 bases lay between the germline ends. Here immunoSEQ multiplex PCR was the method, and the copy in TCRdb shows in-frame clones only, minus some. Of 70,000 to 90,000 clones listed, roughly nine tenths are singletons. This clonotype was sampled from a female donor in good health, serving as a control in a pregnancy study. Some clones in this sample may be carry-over from other donors' samples. The sample here was PBMCs, taken in the first trimester of pregnancy. The J gene is TRBJ1-6, the V gene TRBV27; the D is unclear. CDR3 protein: CASSLSTDGPPLHF. The CDR3 DNA is TGTGCCAGCAGTTTATCGACTGACGGTCCACCCCTCCACTTT.